The T cell receptor (beta chain) under discussion was sequenced for a study of T cell responses to AZD1222 COVID-19 vaccine. Study information: Second doses were pooled across both intervals (about 4 or about 12 weeks).

CDR3 length equals 14 residues. With 1 base removed from V and 4 bases from J, the gap between germline ends came to 10 bases. Germline V gene data show CDR1 as LGHDT and CDR2 as YNNKEL (reference sequence). Study-wide results and caveats: Increased Spike-specific TCR breadth and depth were observed after two AZD1222 doses. At 160-218 and 743-854, vaccine-associated CD4 TCRs were dominant, and they spanned spike. Repertoire samples came only from after the peak T cell response.

As to this clone: Its antigen is currently unknown.

Sequencing was performed with immunoSEQ multiplex PCR; in TCRdb, only in-frame clones are kept and a portion is missing. In the table there are about 180,000 clones, approximately 91% of which are singletons. The chain couples TRBV3-1 (or the pseudogene TRBV3-2) to TRBJ1-2; D is possibly TRBD1 (6 bases). This sample comprised peripheral blood, obtained on day 0 of AZD1222 vaccination. This clonotype originated in an adult in good health. This CDR3 is CASSQGSGAYGYTF. CDR3 DNA: TGTGCCAGCAGCCAAGGATCAGGGGCCTATGGCTACACCTTC.